The 8 T cell receptor beta chains below all came from one sample that was sequenced in a study of T cell repertoires in cytomegalovirus infection. TCRdb called the reads again in MiXCR, with one record for every CDR3 protein. The sample shows approximately 500,000 distinct CDR3 sequences, more than 25% of them seen only once. Material for sequencing was PBMCs. These receptors were obtained from a human donor in good health (CMV status not recorded). Some clones in this sample may be carry-over from other donors' samples.

This clonotype was counted a few times. The V gene is TRBV5-6, the J gene TRBJ2-5, with D perhaps matching TRBD2 (5 bases). Germline V gene data show CDR1 as SGHDT and CDR2 as YYEEEE. The CDR3 has 13 amino acids. Trimming stripped 3 bases from V and 3 bases from J, with 9 bases between. The CDR3, as DNA: TGTGCCAGCAGCTCAGGACTGGAAGAGACCCAGTACTTC. Protein sequence: CASSSGLEETQYF.

The chain links TRBV5-4 to TRBJ2-7; 8 bases are shared with TRBD2. CDR3 length: 16 amino acids. Germline CDR1 is SGHNT and CDR2 is YYREEE (reference sequence). Trimming cost V 4 bases and J 3 bases; bases outside gene matches: 12. The CDR3 protein is CASSGVSSGSFYEQYF. The CDR3 bases are TGTGCCAGCAGCGGGGTGAGCAGCGGGAGTTTCTACGAGCAGTACTTC.

The gene calls are TRBV19 and TRBJ2-1; possibly TRBD2 for D (6 bases). CDR1 and CDR2 (germline): LNHDA, SQIVND (reference sequence). The CDR3 spans 15 residues. V lost 6 bases and J 3 bases, leaving 15 bases between the germline ends. CDR3: CASRGSTRNYNEQFF. The CDR3 DNA reads as TGTGCCAGTAGAGGTTCGACTAGAAACTACAATGAGCAGTTCTTC.

This clonotype was detected a few times. This chain joins TRBV15 and TRBJ2-7; tentatively, D is TRBD1 (5 bases). Per germline, CDR1 LNHNV and CDR2 YYDKDF (reference sequence). This CDR3 contains 15 residues. Trimming shortened V by 0 bases and J by 0 bases, and 9 bases separated the two germline ends. The CDR3 region has the DNA TGTGCCACCAGCAGAGAGGGGCTGAGCTCCTACGAGCAGTACTTC. As protein: CATSREGLSSYEQYF.

The CDR3: CASNPRIGTDTQYF. The DNA of the CDR3 is TGTGCCAGCAACCCTAGGATAGGCACAGATACGCAGTATTTT. The chain carries TRBV7-2 and TRBJ2-3, with D unresolved. The germline gives CDR1 SGHTA, CDR2 FQGNSA. V lost 7 bases and J 1 base, leaving 12 bases between the germline ends. The CDR3 runs to 14 residues.

The V gene is TRBV6-5, the J gene TRBJ1-4, with 8 bases matching TRBD1. CDR3 length: 16 amino acids. J gave up 2 bases and V 5 bases, and 7 bases lay outside the gene matches. CDR1 is MNHEY and CDR2 is SVGAGI in the germline V gene. Written as DNA, the CDR3 is TGTGCCAGCAGTACAGGACAGGGCTCGACTAATGAAAAACTGTTTTTT. Its protein is CASSTGQGSTNEKLFF.

V is TRBV7-6 and J is TRBJ2-3, with 14 bases that match TRBD2. The germline CDR1 and CDR2 sequences are SGHVS and FNYEAQ. CDR3 length: 16 amino acids. Germline trimming cut 4 bases from V and 5 bases from J; bases unmatched to any gene: 5. The CDR3 DNA sequence: TGTGCCAGCAGCTCGGGACTAGCGGGAGTAGGAGATACGCAGTATTTT. As protein: CASSSGLAGVGDTQYF.

This clonotype came up a few times. The chain joins TRBV4-3 to TRBJ1-1; weak D call: TRBD1 (6 bases). V was pared by 1 base and J by 5 bases, with 8 bases between. The CDR3 is 13 amino acids. Germline CDR1 reads LGHNA; CDR2 reads YSLEER. The CDR3 coding sequence is TGCGCCAGCAGCCAAGCCACAGGGACTGAAGCTTTCTTT. It is translated as CASSQATGTEAFF.